The clone carrying this T cell receptor (beta chain) has a single count. This entry belongs to a study of shared clonotypes between healthy human individuals. The table came from immunoSEQ multiplex PCR; TCRdb's copy has only in-frame clones and leaves some out. The table shows approximately 2,000,000 clones, with 80% to 95% occurring only once. The receptor was isolated from a man aged 18 to 29 in good health. Some clones in this sample may be carry-over from other donors' samples. Sequencing was done on a sample of naive CD4+ T cells from PBMCs. Described subset: CD45RA+ positively selected.

The CDR3 bases are TGTGCCATCAGTGACCGGACAGAAGAAGCTTTCTTT. It specifies CAISDRTEEAFF. The chain couples TRBV10-3 to TRBJ1-1; weak D call: TRBD1 (6 bases). Germline CDR1 is ENHRY and CDR2 is SYGVKD. V dropped 3 bases and J dropped 8 bases, with 10 bases sitting between them. The CDR3 has 12 residues.